These 4 T cell receptor beta chains were all obtained from the same sample, sequenced in a study of blood T cell repertoires in COVID-19. Using immunoSEQ multiplex PCR, the repertoire was profiled, and TCRdb retains in-frame clones only, with some absent. The table has almost 250,000 clones, roughly 89% seen once; the top ten hold 4.1%. The sample comprised PBMCs or T cells enriched from blood (not recorded which). The receptor set was obtained from a woman in her 30s who had recovered from COVID-19.

The chain uses TRBV20-1 and TRBJ2-5; the match to TRBD1 covers 11 bases. CDR3 length: 15 amino acids. V shed 3 bases, J shed 5 bases, and the junction held 8 bases outside the gene matches. Germline CDR1 reads DFQATT; CDR2 reads SNEGSKA (reference sequence). CDR3 protein: CSASRGQGALETQYF. The CDR3 DNA is TGCAGTGCTAGTAGAGGACAGGGGGCTTTGGAGACCCAGTACTTC.

The genes are TRBV7-2 and TRBJ1-5, with D maybe TRBD1 (6 bases). This CDR3 comprises 15 residues. V shed 5 bases and J shed 4 bases, with 15 bases lying between them. Germline V lookup: CDR1 SGHTA, CDR2 FQGNSA. The CDR3 loop reads CASSPGAGANQPQHF. DNA of the CDR3: TGTGCCAGCAGCCCAGGCGCAGGGGCTAATCAGCCCCAGCATTTT. The variable domain in full, completed from reference TRBV7-2 and TRBJ1-5, reads GAGVSQSPSNKVTEKGKDVELRCDPISGHTALYWYRQSLGQGLEFLIYFQGNSAPDKSGLPSDRFSAERTGGSVSTLTIQRTQQEDSAVYLCASSPGAGANQPQHFGDGTRLSIL.

This chain links TRBV7-9 with TRBJ2-4; D may be TRBD2 (6 bases). Germline V gives CDR1 SEHNR, CDR2 FQNEAQ (reference sequence). The length of the CDR3 is 15 residues. V was cut by 5 bases and J by 9 bases, with 20 bases left in between. The CDR3, as DNA: TGTGCCAGCAGCCCGGGACTGGCCCCCCCGACCATTCAGTACTTC. Translating it yields CASSPGLAPPTIQYF.

The chain links TRBV25-1 to TRBJ2-2; 8 nucleotides line up with TRBD2. This CDR3 has 17 amino acids. V shed 0 bases and J 4 bases; nucleotides not matched to a gene: 7. Per the germline V gene, CDR1 is MGHDK and CDR2 is SYGVNS. The CDR3 coding sequence is TGTGCCAGCAGTGAATATTGGACTAGCCACGCCACCGGGGAGCTGTTTTTT. Protein sequence: CASSEYWTSHATGELFF. Filled out from reference TRBV25-1 and TRBJ2-2, the complete variable domain reads EADIYQTPRYLVIGTGKKITLECSQTMGHDKMYWYQQDPGMELHLIHYSYGVNSTEKGDLSSESTVSRIRTEHFPLTLESARPSHTSQYLCASSEYWTSHATGELFFGEGSRLTVL.